Each of the 5 T cell receptor beta chains below was sequenced from the same sample in a study of CD8+ T cells in alopecia areata. RNA was extracted and reverse transcribed into cDNA as the sequencing template. Sequenced by immunoSEQ multiplex PCR; TCRdb stores in-frame clones only, minus some. In the table there are about 110,000 clones, 55% to 75% of which are singletons. Sequencing was carried out using CD8+ T cells sorted from blood. All receptors come from a human donor in good health.

This clone was seen just once. The J gene is TRBJ2-7, the V gene TRBV29-1; D possibly corresponds to TRBD1 (6 bases). The CDR3 has 16 amino acids. V gave up 0 bases and J gave up 4 bases, with 19 bases separating them. Germline loops: CDR1 SQVTM, CDR2 ANQGSEA. DNA of the CDR3: TGCAGCGTTGAAGATCATCCCCAGGGGAGTCGGTACGAGCAGTACTTC. Amino acid sequence: CSVEDHPQGSRYEQYF.

This chain connects TRBV7-8 to TRBJ1-2; perhaps TRBD1 as D (5 bases). The CDR3 spans 13 residues. V was trimmed by 7 bases and J by 4 bases, leaving 13 bases between them. Per germline, CDR1 SGHVS and CDR2 FQNEAQ. CDR3 protein: CASTSGGFYGYTF. Written as DNA, the CDR3 is TGTGCCAGCACTAGCGGGGGGTTCTATGGCTACACCTTC.

The chain joins TRBV6-5 to TRBJ2-7, with 8 bases that match TRBD1. Germline-derived CDR1 and CDR2 are MNHEY and SVGAGI. This CDR3 is 16 amino acids long. Trimming removed 0 bases from V and 5 bases from J; junction bases left unmatched: 9. The CDR3 loop reads CASSYSASGGSDEQYF. For the CDR3, the DNA is TGTGCCAGCAGTTACTCGGCCTCAGGGGGCAGCGACGAGCAGTACTTC.

A single count supports this clone. The V gene is TRBV15, the J gene TRBJ1-5; TRBD1 matches at 8 bases. With V trimmed by 3 bases and J by 0 bases, 10 bases remained unmatched. CDR1 LNHNV and CDR2 YYDKDF come from the germline V gene (reference sequence). CDR3 length equals 18 residues. Written as DNA, the CDR3 is TGTGCCACCAGCAGCCCGGACAGGGTAGGGGGTAGCAATCAGCCCCAGCATTTT. It specifies CATSSPDRVGGSNQPQHF.

This chain's CDR3 is CASSFGLAGMNEQFF. CDR3 nucleotides: TGTGCCAGCAGCTTTGGCCTAGCGGGGATGAATGAGCAGTTCTTC. The rearrangement uses TRBV7-8 and TRBJ2-1, with TRBD2 matching 9 bases. The V and J ends lost 3 bases and 7 bases, in that order; junction bases with no gene match: 7. The germline CDR1 and CDR2 sequences are SGHVS and FQNEAQ. This CDR3 is 15 amino acids long.